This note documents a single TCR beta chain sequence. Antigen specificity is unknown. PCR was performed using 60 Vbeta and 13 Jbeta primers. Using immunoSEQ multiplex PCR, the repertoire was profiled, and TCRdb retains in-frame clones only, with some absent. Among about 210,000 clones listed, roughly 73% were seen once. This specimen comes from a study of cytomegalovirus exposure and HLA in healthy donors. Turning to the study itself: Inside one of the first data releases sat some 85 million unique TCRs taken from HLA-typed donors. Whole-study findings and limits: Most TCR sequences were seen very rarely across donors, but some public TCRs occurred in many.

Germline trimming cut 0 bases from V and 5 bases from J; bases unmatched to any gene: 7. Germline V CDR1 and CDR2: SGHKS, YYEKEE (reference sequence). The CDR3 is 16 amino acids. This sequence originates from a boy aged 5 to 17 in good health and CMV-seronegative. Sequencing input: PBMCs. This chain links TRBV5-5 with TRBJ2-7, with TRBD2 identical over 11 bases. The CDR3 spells CASSLERLAGRDEQYF. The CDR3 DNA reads TGTGCCAGCAGCTTGGAGAGACTAGCGGGGAGGGACGAGCAGTACTTC.